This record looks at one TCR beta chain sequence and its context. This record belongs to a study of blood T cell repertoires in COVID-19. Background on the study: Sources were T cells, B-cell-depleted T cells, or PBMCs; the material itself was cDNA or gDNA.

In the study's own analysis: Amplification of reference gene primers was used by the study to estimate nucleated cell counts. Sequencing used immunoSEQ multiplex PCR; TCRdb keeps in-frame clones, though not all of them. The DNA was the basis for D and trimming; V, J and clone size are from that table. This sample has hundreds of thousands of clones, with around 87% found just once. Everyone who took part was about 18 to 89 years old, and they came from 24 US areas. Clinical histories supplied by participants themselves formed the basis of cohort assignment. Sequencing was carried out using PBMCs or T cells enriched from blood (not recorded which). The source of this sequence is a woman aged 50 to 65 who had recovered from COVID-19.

The CDR3 DNA reads TGTGCCAGTACCACCGGACAGAAAAACATTCAGTACTTC. Translation gives CASTTGQKNIQYF. The chain carries TRBV19 and TRBJ2-4, with a possible D match to TRBD1 (6 bases). Germline V lookup: CDR1 LNHDA, CDR2 SQIVND (reference sequence). This CDR3 is built from 13 residues. Trimming removed 7 bases at V and 4 bases at J, with 11 bases between.